The 10 T cell receptor beta chains given below trace back to one sample, sequenced in a study of cytomegalovirus exposure and HLA in healthy donors. The PCR contained 60 Vbeta and 13 Jbeta primers. Method: immunoSEQ multiplex PCR; TCRdb's copy keeps in-frame clones and lacks some. Of 200,000 to 250,000 clones listed, roughly 80% are singletons. Sequencing input: PBMCs. Receptors were obtained from a man between 25 and 39 years old in good health and CMV-seronegative.

The CDR3 loop is CASSPQGTQPQHF. The CDR3 region has the DNA TGTGCCAGCAGCCCCCAGGGGACTCAGCCCCAGCATTTT. V gene TRBV28 combines with J gene TRBJ1-5, with D perhaps matching TRBD1 (6 bases). This CDR3 has 13 residues. Per germline, CDR1 MDHEN and CDR2 SYDVKM. V was cut by 6 bases and J by 6 bases, with 12 bases left in between.

The chain carries TRBV2 and TRBJ1-4; no firm D call. Germline V CDR1 and CDR2: SNHLY, FYNNEI. Trimming left V 5 bases short and J 7 bases short, with 11 bases between. The CDR3 contains 13 residues. CDR3 residues: CASSQRIGEKLFF. Written as DNA, the CDR3 is TGTGCCAGCAGTCAGCGAATTGGTGAAAAACTGTTTTTT. Looking up the rest from reference TRBV2 and TRBJ1-4 gives the full variable domain: EPEVTQTPSHQVTQMGQEVILRCVPISNHLYFYWYRQILGQKVEFLVSFYNNEISEKSEIFDDQFSVERPDGSNFTLKIRSTKLEDSAMYFCASSQRIGEKLFFGSGTQLSVL.

Here the CDR3 reads CASSESRWGGRPFESTDTQYF. The CDR3 DNA sequence: TGTGCCAGCAGTGAAAGTCGGTGGGGGGGGCGCCCCTTTGAGAGCACAGATACGCAGTATTTT. V gene TRBV2 combines with J gene TRBJ2-3; D perhaps matches TRBD2 (7 bases). CDR1 and CDR2 (germline): SNHLY, FYNNEI. Trimming removed 2 bases at V and 0 bases at J, with 27 bases between. CDR3 length: 21 residues.

The chain uses TRBV2 and TRBJ1-2, with 12 nucleotides matching TRBD1. CDR3 length equals 14 residues. Germline V gives CDR1 SNHLY, CDR2 FYNNEI. V lost 6 bases, J lost 5 bases, and 4 bases stayed unmatched. The DNA for the CDR3 is TGTGCCAGCAGAGAGGGACAGGGGGCTTATGGCTACACCTTC. This translates into CASREGQGAYGYTF.

The chain combines TRBV6-5 with TRBJ2-2; 7 bases map to TRBD1. Germline V gene lookup returns CDR1 MNHEY and CDR2 SVGAGI. After removal of 4 bases from V and 3 bases from J, the junction contained 8 bases not matched to a gene. This CDR3 region has 16 residues. CDR3 loop: CASSSVKTGYTGELFF. Written as DNA, the CDR3 is TGTGCCAGCAGTTCGGTCAAGACAGGGTACACCGGGGAGCTGTTTTTT.

The rearrangement links TRBV28 to TRBJ2-6, with a weak D call TRBD2 (5 bases). CDR3 length equals 15 residues. From germline, CDR1 is MDHEN and CDR2 SYDVKM. V shed 3 bases and J shed 2 bases, with 8 bases lying between them. The CDR3 DNA reads TGTGCCAGCAGTTTTCGGGGAGCTGGGGCCAACGTCCTGACTTTC. This gives the protein CASSFRGAGANVLTF.

On this clone itself: Other DNA sequences from this sample encode an identical CDR3 as well. The chain has TRBV9 and TRBJ1-2, with TRBD1 as a possible D gene (5 bases). The V gene's germline CDR1 is SGDLS and CDR2 YYNGEE. Trimming left V 0 bases short and J 3 bases short, with 9 bases between. The CDR3 consists of 14 residues. CDR3 amino acids: CASSVGGGDYGYTF. The DNA of the CDR3 is TGTGCCAGCAGCGTAGGGGGAGGGGACTATGGCTACACCTTC.

The chain employs TRBV5-1 and TRBJ1-5, with TRBD1 matching 10 bases. Losses at the gene ends were 4 bases for V and 6 bases for J; bases not matched to a gene: 7. The CDR3 totals 15 residues. Germline-derived CDR1 and CDR2 are SGHRS and YFSETQ. The CDR3 DNA reads as TGCGCCAGCAGCATGACAGGGGGCGCGGGTCAGCCCCAGCATTTT. Its translation is CASSMTGGAGQPQHF.

The rearrangement uses TRBV5-4 and TRBJ1-6; D is unclear. Trimming cost V 3 bases and J 7 bases, with 20 bases left between them. CDR1 is SGHNT and CDR2 is YYREEE in the germline V gene (reference sequence). The CDR3 is 17 amino acids. DNA of the CDR3: TGTGCCAGCAGCTCTTCTCCCGGTGTGAGCCTCAATTCACCCCTCCACTTT. It is translated as CASSSSPGVSLNSPLHF.

The chain combines TRBV28 with TRBJ1-6; D is possibly TRBD1 (5 bases). V lost 5 bases and J lost 7, with 12 bases in between. This CDR3 is 14 amino acids long. Germline CDR1 is MDHEN and CDR2 is SYDVKM. CDR3 DNA: TGTGCCAGCAGTCTCCGTTGGGGCAATTCACCCCTCCACTTT. Translation gives CASSLRWGNSPLHF.